This TCR beta chain comes out of a study of glioma-infiltrating T cells. The iRepertoire nested amplicon-rescue multiplex PCR amplified TCR alpha and beta CDR3s from RNA. Tissue mRNA or PBMC total RNA, roughly 85-450 ng, went into one-step reverse transcription and amplification. TCRdb independently ran MiXCR on the multiplex PCR reads; one entry per CDR3 protein. Of some 120,000 distinct CDR3 sequences listed, about 23% are singletons. Per germline, CDR1 MDHEN and CDR2 SYDVKM. The CDR3 runs 14 residues. With 4 bases removed from V and 2 bases from J, the gap between germline ends came to 12 bases. This clonotype was detected ten times or more. Its antigen remains unidentified. Study-wide results and caveats: Very few CDR3 sequences were shared between tissue and blood. Tissue-blood divergence was below expectation in non-neoplastic patients, above in gliomas.

This sequence joins TRBV28 and TRBJ2-7; D call uncertain. Input material: glioma tissue, nonneoplastic brain tissue, or PBMCs (not recorded which). The TCR was taken from a human donor with low-grade glioma or glioblastoma, undergoing nonglioma brain surgery, or in good health (not recorded which). The CDR3 coding sequence is TGTGCCAGCAGTTCCGCCGTGGTCCCCTACGAGCAGTACTTC. The encoded protein is CASSSAVVPYEQYF.